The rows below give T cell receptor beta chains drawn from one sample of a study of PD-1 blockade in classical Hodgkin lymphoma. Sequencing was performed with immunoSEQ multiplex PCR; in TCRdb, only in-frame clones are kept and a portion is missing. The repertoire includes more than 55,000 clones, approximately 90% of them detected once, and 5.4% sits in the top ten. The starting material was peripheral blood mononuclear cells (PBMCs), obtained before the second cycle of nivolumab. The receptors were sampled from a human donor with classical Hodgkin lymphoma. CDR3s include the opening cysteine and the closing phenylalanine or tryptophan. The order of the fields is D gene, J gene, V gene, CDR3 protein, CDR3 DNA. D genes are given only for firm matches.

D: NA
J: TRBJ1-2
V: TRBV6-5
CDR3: CASSSPGELRYGYTF
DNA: TGTGCCAGCAGTTCCCCAGGCGAACTCCGCTATGGCTACACCTTC

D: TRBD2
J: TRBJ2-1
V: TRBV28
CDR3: CASRSGLAGGQNEQFF
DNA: TGTGCCAGCAGATCGGGACTAGCGGGGGGGCAGAATGAGCAGTTCTTC

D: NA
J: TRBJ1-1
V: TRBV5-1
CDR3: CASSPAGDLGTEAFF
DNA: TGCGCCAGCAGCCCAGCGGGGGATTTGGGTACTGAAGCTTTCTTT

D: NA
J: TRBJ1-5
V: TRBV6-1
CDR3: CASSEAAGIGNQPQHF
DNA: TGTGCCAGCAGTGAAGCGGCGGGGATAGGCAATCAGCCCCAGCATTTT

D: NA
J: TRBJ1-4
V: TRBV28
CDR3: CASKLGGTNEKLFF
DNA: TGTGCCAGCAAATTAGGAGGGACTAATGAAAAACTGTTTTTT

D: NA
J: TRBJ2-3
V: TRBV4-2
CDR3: CASSQGRGTSDTQYF
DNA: TGTGCCAGCAGCCAAGGTCGGGGGACCTCAGATACGCAGTATTTT

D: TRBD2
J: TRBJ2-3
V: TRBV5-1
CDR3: CASSLDGGVDTQYF
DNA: TGCGCCAGCAGCTTGGACGGGGGGGTAGATACGCAGTATTTT

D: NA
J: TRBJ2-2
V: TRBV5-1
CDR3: CASSLEQGRTGELFF
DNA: TGCGCCAGCAGCTTGGAACAGGGCCGCACCGGGGAGCTGTTTTTT

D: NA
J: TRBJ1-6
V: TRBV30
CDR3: CAWRDEENSPLHF
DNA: TGTGCCTGGAGGGACGAGGAGAATTCACCCCTCCACTTT

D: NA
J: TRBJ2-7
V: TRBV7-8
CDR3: CASSLGGRLNEQYF
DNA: TGTGCCAGCAGCTTAGGAGGGAGACTGAACGAGCAGTACTTC

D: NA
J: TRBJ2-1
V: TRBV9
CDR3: CASSVRGGVDEQFF
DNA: TGTGCCAGCAGCGTAAGGGGAGGCGTCGATGAGCAGTTCTTC

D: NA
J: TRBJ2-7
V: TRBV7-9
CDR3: CASSLDGTVAGQYF
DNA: TGTGCCAGCAGCCTAGACGGGACGGTGGCTGGGCAGTACTTC

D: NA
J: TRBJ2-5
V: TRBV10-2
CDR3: CATSSGPQETQYF
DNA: TGCGCCACCTCGTCGGGGCCCCAAGAGACCCAGTACTTC

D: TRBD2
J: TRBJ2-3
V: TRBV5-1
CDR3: CASSPAGGVTDTQYF
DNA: TGCGCCAGCAGCCCAGCGGGGGGGGTCACAGATACGCAGTATTTT

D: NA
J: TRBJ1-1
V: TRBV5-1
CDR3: CASSLVNTEAFF
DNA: TGCGCCAGCAGTTTGGTGAACACTGAAGCTTTCTTT

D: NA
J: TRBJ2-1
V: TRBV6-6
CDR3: CASSYPPPYNEQFF
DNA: TGTGCCAGCAGTTACCCACCCCCCTACAATGAGCAGTTCTTC